This T cell receptor (beta chain) was captured in a study of beta chain features in type 1 diabetes. TCRB transcripts that were expressed got sequenced, as all of the isolated RNA had been reverse transcribed. TCRdb's copy holds only in-frame clones and misses some; the assay was immunoSEQ multiplex PCR. This sample has 160,000 or so clones, with approximately 8.4% found just once. V lost 5 bases and J 9 bases, leaving 20 bases between the germline ends. CDR1 is SGHTA, CDR2 FQGNSA, per germline. This CDR3 has 15 residues. Sample: central memory CD4+ T cells from blood. The sequence came from a woman aged 18-30 years in good health. J is TRBJ1-3 and V is TRBV7-2; D call uncertain. CDR3 loop: CASSPGGSATTTIYF. DNA of the CDR3: TGTGCCAGCAGCCCCGGAGGCTCAGCGACAACCACCATATATTTT.